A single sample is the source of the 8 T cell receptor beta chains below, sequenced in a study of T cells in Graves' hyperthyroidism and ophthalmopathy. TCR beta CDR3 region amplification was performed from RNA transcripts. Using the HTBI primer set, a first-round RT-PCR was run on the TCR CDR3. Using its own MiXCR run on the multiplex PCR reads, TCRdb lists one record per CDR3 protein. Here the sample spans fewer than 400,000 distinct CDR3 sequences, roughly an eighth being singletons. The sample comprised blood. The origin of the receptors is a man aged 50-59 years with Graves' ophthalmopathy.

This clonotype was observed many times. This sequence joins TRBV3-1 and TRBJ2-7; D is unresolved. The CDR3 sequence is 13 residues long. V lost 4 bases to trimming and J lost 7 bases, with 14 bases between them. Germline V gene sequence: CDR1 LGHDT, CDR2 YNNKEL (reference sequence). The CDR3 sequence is CASSPDVLGEQYF. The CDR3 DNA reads TGTGCCAGCAGCCCTGATGTTCTTGGGGAGCAGTACTTC.

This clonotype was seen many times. The CDR3 coding sequence is TGCAGCGTTGTTAGGGGAATGAACACTGAAGCTTTCTTT. It encodes CSVVRGMNTEAFF. The rearrangement uses TRBV29-1 and TRBJ1-1; weak D call: TRBD1 (5 bases). This CDR3 spans 13 amino acids. Germline-derived CDR1 and CDR2 are SQVTM and ANQGSEA. V lost 4 bases and J lost 0, with 9 bases in between.

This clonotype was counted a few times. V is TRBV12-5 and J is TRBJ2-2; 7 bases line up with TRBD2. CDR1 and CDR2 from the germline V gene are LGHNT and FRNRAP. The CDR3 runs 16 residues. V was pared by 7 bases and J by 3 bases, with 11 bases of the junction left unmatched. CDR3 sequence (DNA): TGTGCTAGTGCCGGAGGGGCGGGAGCCTACACCGGGGAGCTGTTTTTT. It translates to CASAGGAGAYTGELFF.

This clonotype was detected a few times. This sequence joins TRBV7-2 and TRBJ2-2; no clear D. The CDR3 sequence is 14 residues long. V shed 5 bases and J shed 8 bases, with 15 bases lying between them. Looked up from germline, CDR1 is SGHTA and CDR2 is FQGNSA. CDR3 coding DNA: TGTGCCAGCAGCCTCGATGGGGTAACTGGGGAGCTGTTTTTT. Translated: CASSLDGVTGELFF.

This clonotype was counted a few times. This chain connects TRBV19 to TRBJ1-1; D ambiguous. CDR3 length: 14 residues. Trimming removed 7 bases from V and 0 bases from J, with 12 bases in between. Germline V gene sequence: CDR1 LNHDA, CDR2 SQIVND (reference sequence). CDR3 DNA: TGTGCCAGTAAAGCAGAGGAAATGAACACTGAAGCTTTCTTT. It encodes CASKAEEMNTEAFF.

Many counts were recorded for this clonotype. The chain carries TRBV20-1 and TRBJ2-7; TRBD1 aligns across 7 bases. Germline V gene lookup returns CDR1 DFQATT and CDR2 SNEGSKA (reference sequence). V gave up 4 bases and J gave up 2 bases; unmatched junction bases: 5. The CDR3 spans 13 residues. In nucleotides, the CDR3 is TGCAGTGCTACGGGACAGAAGCCCTACGAGCAGTACTTC. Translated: CSATGQKPYEQYF.

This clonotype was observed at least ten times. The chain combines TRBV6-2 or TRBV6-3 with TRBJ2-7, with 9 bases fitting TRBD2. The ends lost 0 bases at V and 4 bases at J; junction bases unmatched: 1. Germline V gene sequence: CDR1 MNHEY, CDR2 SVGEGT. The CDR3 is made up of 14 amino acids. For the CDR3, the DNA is TGTGCCAGCAGTTACTCTAGCGGGGGTTACGAGCAGTACTTC. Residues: CASSYSSGGYEQYF.

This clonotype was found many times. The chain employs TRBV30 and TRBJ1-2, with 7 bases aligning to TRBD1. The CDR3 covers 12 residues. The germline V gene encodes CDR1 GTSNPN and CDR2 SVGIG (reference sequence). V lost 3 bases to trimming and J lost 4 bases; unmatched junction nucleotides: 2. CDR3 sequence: CAWRQGGYGYTF. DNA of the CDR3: TGTGCCTGGAGGCAGGGGGGCTATGGCTACACCTTC.